These 17 T cell receptor beta chains were all obtained from the same sample, sequenced in a study of shared clonotypes between healthy human individuals (dated by TCRdb to about 2020). The library was generated by the immunoSEQ multiplex PCR assay. Here the immuneACCESS table is served through TCRdb, limited to in-frame sequences with V and J called. Missing clones are a known gap in these copies; in checked studies unresolved V genes cover under half, and the rest lacks a known reason. The sample data list about 1 million clones, and around four fifths of these were observed just once. About 1.5% of the sample is in the top ten clones. Material: memory CD4+ T cells sorted from blood. What the cell subset or site label conveys for this sample: CD45RA-negative fraction. These receptors were obtained from a man between 18 and 29 years old in good health.

The J gene is TRBJ2-7, the V gene TRBV5-1; 8 bases fit TRBD1. V lost 4 bases, J lost 3 bases, and 6 bases stayed unmatched. This CDR3 is built from 14 residues. From germline, CDR1 is SGHRS and CDR2 YFSETQ. The CDR3 coding sequence is TGCGCCAGCAGCGTCGACAGGGGCAACTACGAGCAGTACTTC. It is translated as CASSVDRGNYEQYF.

V and J are TRBV30 and TRBJ2-5, with 8 bases aligning to TRBD2. The germline V gene encodes CDR1 GTSNPN and CDR2 SVGIG (reference sequence). Unmatched junction bases numbered 4, after V lost 3 bases and J lost 4 bases. The CDR3 loop spans 13 amino acids. The CDR3 region has the DNA TGTGCCTGGAGCGGGGGGGCTGGAGAGACCCAGTACTTC. It is translated as CAWSGGAGETQYF.

The chain recombines TRBV19 with TRBJ1-5, with D tentatively TRBD1 (5 bases). Germline-derived CDR1 and CDR2 are LNHDA and SQIVND (reference sequence). V was trimmed by 7 bases and J by 9 bases, leaving 16 bases between them. This CDR3 is 13 amino acids long. The CDR3 nucleotides read TGTGCCAGTAATCCGGGGCTAGGGTGGCCCCAGCATTTT. Its protein is CASNPGLGWPQHF.

The chain combines TRBV6-6 with TRBJ2-5; 8 bases agree with TRBD1. The length of the CDR3 is 13 residues. Trimming cost V 2 bases and J 7 bases; bases outside gene matches: 3. Germline assignment: CDR1 MNHNY and CDR2 SVGAGI (reference sequence). In DNA form, the CDR3 reads TGTGCCAGCAGTTACACAGGGACAGGGACCCAGTACTTC. It codes for CASSYTGTGTQYF.

The chain joins TRBV2 to TRBJ2-3; no firm D call. Germline V gives CDR1 SNHLY, CDR2 FYNNEI. V was trimmed by 7 bases and J by 6 bases, leaving 11 bases between them. The CDR3 runs to 12 residues. The CDR3 region has the DNA TGTGCCAGCACTGTCTCCATGGATACGCAGTATTTT. Translation: CASTVSMDTQYF.

This clone was observed a single time. The rearrangement links TRBV5-8 to TRBJ1-4, with a possible D match to TRBD1 (5 bases). CDR1 is SGHTS, CDR2 YDEGEE, per germline. V dropped 4 bases and J dropped 8 bases, with 18 bases sitting between them. The CDR3 totals 15 residues. The CDR3 is CASSPTGVGDEKLFF. DNA of the CDR3: TGTGCCAGCAGCCCGACGGGGGTAGGGGACGAAAAACTGTTTTTT.

V usage is TRBV2 and J usage is TRBJ1-1, with unresolved D. This CDR3 spans 16 amino acids. Trimming removed 6 bases from V and 4 bases from J, with 21 bases in between. CDR1 SNHLY and CDR2 FYNNEI come from the germline V gene. CDR3 nucleotides: TGTGCCAGCAGGAAAACCTTGGGCAGCTTTATCACTGAAGCTTTCTTT. Translation gives CASRKTLGSFITEAFF.

This clone was observed a handful of times. The chain combines TRBV5-6 with TRBJ1-5; 10 positions agree with TRBD1. The V gene's germline CDR1 is SGHDT and CDR2 YYEEEE. The ends lost 4 bases at V and 6 bases at J; junction bases unmatched: 10. CDR3 length: 16 amino acids. The CDR3 reads CASSTTGQGEAQPQHF. The DNA of the CDR3 is TGTGCCAGCAGCACTACTGGACAGGGGGAAGCTCAGCCCCAGCATTTT.

With respect to this clone: The identical CDR3 is also encoded by other nucleotide sequences in the sample. This chain uses TRBV7-9 with TRBJ2-5; TRBD2 aligns across 7 bases. Unmatched junction bases numbered 6, after V lost 3 bases and J lost 5 bases. This CDR3 is built from 14 residues. CDR1 SEHNR and CDR2 FQNEAQ come from the germline V gene (reference sequence). CDR3 amino acids: CASSFGQGGETQYF. Here the CDR3 DNA reads TGTGCCAGCAGCTTCGGGCAGGGAGGGGAGACCCAGTACTTC.

The chain carries TRBV9 and TRBJ1-3; D is unclear. In germline, CDR1 is SGDLS, CDR2 YYNGEE. V dropped 0 bases and J dropped 0 bases, with 7 bases sitting between them. CDR3 length equals 15 residues. For the CDR3, the DNA is TGTGCCAGCAGCGTAGACGGCACCTCTGGAAACACCATATATTTT. This gives the protein CASSVDGTSGNTIYF.

This chain connects TRBV19 to TRBJ2-7; 9 bases are shared with TRBD2. Germline trimming cut 6 bases from V and 2 bases from J; bases unmatched to any gene: 5. In germline, CDR1 is LNHDA, CDR2 SQIVND (reference sequence). CDR3 length equals 14 residues. The CDR3 region has the DNA TGTGCCAGTAGGTCGGTAGCGGGAGCCTACGAGCAGTACTTC. Amino acids: CASRSVAGAYEQYF.

There are a few counts of this clone. The CDR3 DNA sequence: TGTGCCAGCAGTCAGAGTTCTAGCTTTCCAGATACGCAGTATTTT. Its translation is CASSQSSSFPDTQYF. This chain uses TRBV6-1 with TRBJ2-3; possible D gene TRBD2, 5 bases. Germline assignment: CDR1 MNHNS and CDR2 SASEGT. This CDR3 region has 15 residues. The germline V and J ends were trimmed by 5 bases and 4 bases, with 16 bases remaining between them.

V usage is TRBV4-3 and J usage is TRBJ1-2; 7 bases line up with TRBD1. The V and J ends lost 0 bases and 4 bases, in that order; junction bases with no gene match: 2. Looked up from germline, CDR1 is LGHNA and CDR2 is YSLEER. The CDR3 spans 14 residues. DNA of the CDR3: TGCGCCAGCAGCCAAGAAAGGGGGCCCTATGGCTACACCTTC. It codes for CASSQERGPYGYTF.

This chain joins TRBV2 and TRBJ1-5, with D perhaps TRBD1 (5 bases). The germline gives CDR1 SNHLY, CDR2 FYNNEI. The CDR3 has 13 residues. Between the trimmed V and J ends, which lost 7 bases and 6 bases, there was a span of 13 bases. DNA of the CDR3: TGTGCCAGCACCGGCAGGGAGACTCAGCCCCAGCATTTT. Translated: CASTGRETQPQHF.

The J gene is TRBJ2-7, the V gene TRBV7-9, with D perhaps being TRBD1 or TRBD2 (5 bases each). The CDR3 runs to 15 residues. Trimming took off 3 bases at V and 2 bases at J, with 14 bases between the two ends. Germline-derived CDR1 and CDR2 are SEHNR and FQNEAQ (reference sequence). The CDR3 here is CASSLTGTSAYEQYF. DNA of the CDR3: TGTGCCAGCAGCTTGACCGGGACCAGTGCCTACGAGCAGTACTTC. The whole variable domain, remainder taken from reference TRBV7-9 and TRBJ2-7, is DTGVSQNPRHKITKRGQNVTFRCDPISEHNRLYWYRQTLGQGPEFLTYFQNEAQLEKSRLLSDRFSAERPKGSFSTLEIQRTEQGDSAMYLCASSLTGTSAYEQYFGPGTRLTVT.

The chain employs TRBV5-4 and TRBJ2-1, with 7 bases that match TRBD1. Losses at the gene ends were 4 bases for V and 2 bases for J; bases not matched to a gene: 6. This CDR3 is 15 amino acids long. Germline V lookup: CDR1 SGHNT, CDR2 YYREEE (reference sequence). CDR3 sequence: CASSPQGQTYNEQFF. DNA of the CDR3: TGTGCCAGCAGCCCACAGGGACAGACCTACAATGAGCAGTTCTTC.

CDR3: CASSLGGGRETQYF. In DNA, the CDR3 is TGTGCCAGCAGTCTGGGGGGAGGTCGGGAGACCCAGTACTTC. This sequence joins TRBV6-1 and TRBJ2-5; a possible D gene is TRBD2 (6 bases). The CDR3 is 14 residues long. The germline gives CDR1 MNHNS, CDR2 SASEGT. V lost 5 bases, J lost 5 bases, and 15 bases lay in between.